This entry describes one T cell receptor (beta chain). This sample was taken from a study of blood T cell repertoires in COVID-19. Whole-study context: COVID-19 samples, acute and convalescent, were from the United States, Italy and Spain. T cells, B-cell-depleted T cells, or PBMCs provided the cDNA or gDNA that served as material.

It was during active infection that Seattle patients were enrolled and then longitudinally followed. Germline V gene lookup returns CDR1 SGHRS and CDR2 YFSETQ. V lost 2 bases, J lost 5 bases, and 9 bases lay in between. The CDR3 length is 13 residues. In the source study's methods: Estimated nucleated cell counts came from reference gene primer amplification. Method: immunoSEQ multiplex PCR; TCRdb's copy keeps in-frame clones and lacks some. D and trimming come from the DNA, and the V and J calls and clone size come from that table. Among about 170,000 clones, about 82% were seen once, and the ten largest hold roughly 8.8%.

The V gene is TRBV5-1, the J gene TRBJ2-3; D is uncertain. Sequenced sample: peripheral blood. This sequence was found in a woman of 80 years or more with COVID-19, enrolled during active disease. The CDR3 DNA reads TGCGCCAGCAGCTTCCTAGGAAAAGATACGCAGTATTTT. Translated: CASSFLGKDTQYF.